The clone carrying this TCR beta chain has more than one count but fewer than ten. CDR1 is SGHTA, CDR2 FQGTGA, per germline. V dropped 3 bases and J dropped 7 bases, with 9 bases sitting between them. CDR3 size: 13 residues. Study processing details: Reference gene primer amplification yielded estimated nucleated cell counts. The table came from immunoSEQ multiplex PCR; TCRdb's copy has only in-frame clones and leaves some out. V, J and clone size are those of that table, while D and trimming were read from the DNA. In the table there are 50,000 or so clones, roughly 84% of which are singletons. The data originate from a study of blood T cell repertoires in COVID-19. Study summary: Sites in the United States, Italy and Spain provided acute and convalescent COVID-19 samples. Sources were T cells, B-cell-depleted T cells, or PBMCs; the material itself was cDNA or gDNA.

Sequenced sample: peripheral blood. The rearrangement joins TRBV7-3 to TRBJ1-4, with D hard to call. The receptor was isolated from a man in his forties with active COVID-19. CDR3 amino acids: CASSFGPGEKLFF. DNA of the CDR3: TGTGCCAGCAGCTTTGGCCCGGGTGAAAAACTGTTTTTT.